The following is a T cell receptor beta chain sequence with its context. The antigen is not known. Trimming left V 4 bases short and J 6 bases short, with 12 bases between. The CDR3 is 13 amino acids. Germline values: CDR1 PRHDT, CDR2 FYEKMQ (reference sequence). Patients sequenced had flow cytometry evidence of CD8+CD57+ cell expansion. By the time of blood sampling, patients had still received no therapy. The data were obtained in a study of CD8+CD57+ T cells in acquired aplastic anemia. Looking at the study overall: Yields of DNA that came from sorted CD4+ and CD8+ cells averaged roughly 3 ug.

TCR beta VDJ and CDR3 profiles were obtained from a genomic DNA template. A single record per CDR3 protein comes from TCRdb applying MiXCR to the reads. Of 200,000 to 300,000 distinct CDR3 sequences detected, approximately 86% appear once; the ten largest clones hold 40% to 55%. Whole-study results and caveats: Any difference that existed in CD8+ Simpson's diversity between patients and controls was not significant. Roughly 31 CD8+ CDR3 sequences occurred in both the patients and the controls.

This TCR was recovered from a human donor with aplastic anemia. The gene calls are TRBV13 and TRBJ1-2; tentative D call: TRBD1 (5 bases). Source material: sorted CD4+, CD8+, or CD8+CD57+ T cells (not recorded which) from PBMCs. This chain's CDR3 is CASSSGRADGYTF. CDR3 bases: TGTGCCAGCAGCTCAGGGAGGGCGGATGGCTACACCTTC. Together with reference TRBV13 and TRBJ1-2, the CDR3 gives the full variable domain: AAGVIQSPRHLIKEKRETATLKCYPIPRHDTVYWYQQGPGQDPQFLISFYEKMQSDKGSIPDRFSAQQFSDYHSELNMSSLELGDSALYFCASSSGRADGYTFGSGTRLTVV.